This is a list of T cell receptor beta chains from one sample in a study of tumor-infiltrating lymphocytes in primary liver carcinoma. MiXCR was run by TCRdb on the multiplex PCR reads, yielding one entry per CDR3 protein. The sample lists 55,000 to 70,000 distinct CDR3 sequences, over 65% occurring once. The sequenced sample consisted of liver tumor tissue from sampling region 2. The receptors here all came from a man aged 35-49 years with primary liver carcinoma and hepatitis B virus infection. CDR3s include the opening cysteine and the closing phenylalanine or tryptophan. The D gene is left open where the match is weak. Expanded clones are given a class, and other clones once, few, many or no size at all.

d_call	j_call	v_call	clone_size	cdr3_nt	cdr3_aa
-	TRBJ2-5	TRBV18	-	TGTACCAGCTCTGAAGAGACCCAGTACTTC	CTSSEETQYF
-	TRBJ1-2	TRBV29-1	once	TGCAACCTTGTCTTCGGGAATGGCTACACCTTC	CNLVFGNGYTF
-	TRBJ2-5	TRBV12-3/TRBV12-4	-	TGTGCCAGCATCCCCGGGAGTGGGGAGACCCAGTACTTC	CASIPGSGETQYF
TRBD2	TRBJ2-1	TRBV12-3/TRBV12-4	-	TGTGCCGGCAGTTATGGACTAGCTGGAGCGGCGGACGAGCAGTTCTTC	CAGSYGLAGAADEQFF
-	TRBJ2-1	TRBV30	-	TGTACCTGGAGGCAGAAAGGAAGCTCCTACAATGAGCAGCTCTTC	CTWRQKGSSYNEQLF
-	TRBJ1-5	TRBV4-2	once	TGTGCCAGCAGCCAAGGTCTGAGTAGCAATCAGCCCTGGCATTTT	CASSQGLSSNQPWHF
-	TRBJ2-2	TRBV12-5	-	TGTGCTAGTGGTTTGGTACACGGGCAGGGGAAAACCGGGGAGCTGGTTTTT	CASGLVHGQGKTGELVF
-	TRBJ2-3	TRBV4-2	-	TGTGCCAGGAACGAGCTCGGGGTGGGAGTAATTACGAAGTATTTT	CARNELGVGVITKYF
-	TRBJ2-1	TRBV12-3/TRBV12-4	few	TGTGCCAGCGCCGGGTGGAGAAATGAGCAGTTCTTC	CASAGWRNEQFF
-	TRBJ1-5	TRBV6-1	many	TGTGCCAGCAGTGAAACCCGACAAGGAACAGTCAATCAGCCCCAGCATTTT	CASSETRQGTVNQPQHF
-	TRBJ2-1	TRBV7-9	-	TGTACCAGCAGTGACGGTTTATCCGAAAACAATGAGCAGTTCTTC	CTSSDGLSENNEQFF
-	TRBJ2-5	TRBV5-4	-	TGTGACAGCATCTTGCCGGGATTAGAGACCCAGTACTTC	CDSILPGLETQYF
-	TRBJ1-4	TRBV6-1	-	TGTGCCAGCAGTGTACATGGGGTAACTAATGAAAAGCTGTTTTTT	CASSVHGVTNEKLFF
-	TRBJ2-2	TRBV29-1	few	TGCAGCGTTGCCGGTTCGGGCACCGGGGAGCTGTTTTTT	CSVAGSGTGELFF
-	TRBJ2-6	TRBV12-3/TRBV12-4	many	TGTGCCAGCACCATCTCTGGGGCCAACGTCCTGACTTTC	CASTISGANVLTF
TRBD1	TRBJ2-7	TRBV28	-	TGTGTCAGCAGCTTACCGGGACAGGGGATCTACGAGCAGTACTTC	CVSSLPGQGIYEQYF
-	TRBJ2-3	TRBV9	-	TGTGCCAACAGCGTAGCTTTGGGGGCAGATACGCAGTATTTT	CANSVALGADTQYF